The 12 T cell receptor beta chains presented below share a single source sample, sequenced in a study of shared clonotypes between healthy human individuals. Some clones are missing from TCRdb's copy, which holds only in-frame ones; the method was immunoSEQ multiplex PCR. Seen here are 2 million to 2.5 million clones, 93% observed once, and the top ten hold under 0.45%. The specimen was naive CD4+ T cells from PBMCs. Sample subset: CD45RA+ positively selected. The origin of the receptors is a man between 18 and 29 years old in good health. Some clones in this sample may be carry-over from other donors' samples.

The V and J genes are TRBV19 and TRBJ2-5, with D uncertain. The CDR3 totals 13 residues. V lost 8 bases to trimming and J lost 3 bases, with 13 bases between them. The V gene's germline CDR1 is LNHDA and CDR2 SQIVND (reference sequence). The CDR3 nucleotides are TGTGCCAGTTCCGCGACGCACGAAGAGACCCAGTACTTC. Amino acid sequence: CASSATHEETQYF.

The count of this clone is one. This chain's CDR3 is CASSQGVWGQGERGYTF. CDR3 DNA sequence: TGTGCCAGCAGTCAAGGGGTTTGGGGACAGGGGGAGCGCGGCTACACCTTC. V usage is TRBV28 and J usage is TRBJ1-2; the match to TRBD1 covers 11 bases. The CDR3 is 17 amino acids. CDR1 and CDR2 from the germline V gene are MDHEN and SYDVKM. Trimming removed 5 bases from V and 8 bases from J; junction bases left unmatched: 16.

Notes on this clone: This sample includes further DNA sequences coding for the same CDR3. The V and J genes are TRBV2 and TRBJ2-3; D not resolved. Germline CDR1 and CDR2: SNHLY and FYNNEI. V lost 4 bases and J 1 base, leaving 12 bases between the germline ends. CDR3 length: 15 amino acids. As DNA, the CDR3 is TGTGCCAGCAGTGGCCCCGGGCAGGGCACAGATACGCAGTATTTT. It codes for CASSGPGQGTDTQYF.

This chain joins TRBV10-1 and TRBJ2-3, with D uncertain. The CDR3 sequence is 18 residues long. The germline gives CDR1 WNHNN, CDR2 SYGVQD (reference sequence). V was cut by 1 base and J by 0 bases, with 17 bases left in between. CDR3 in DNA: TGCGCCAGCAGTGAGTTAGGCAGTTCTAGACCTAGCACAGATACGCAGTATTTT. It encodes CASSELGSSRPSTDTQYF.

The chain has TRBV14 and TRBJ2-7; 8 nucleotides align to TRBD1. The trim removed 4 bases at V and 2 bases at J, leaving 4 bases unmatched. Germline-derived CDR1 and CDR2 are SGHDN and FVKESK. This CDR3 has 14 amino acids. This CDR3 is CASSLRDRPYEQYF. Written as DNA, the CDR3 is TGTGCCAGCAGCCTCCGGGACAGGCCCTACGAGCAGTACTTC.

This rearrangement joins TRBV5-5 to TRBJ1-1; 9 nucleotides align to TRBD1. Germline V gives CDR1 SGHKS, CDR2 YYEKEE (reference sequence). The junction had 1 base not matched to a gene; V was cut back by 3 bases and J by 4 bases. The CDR3 contains 13 residues. CDR3 sequence (DNA): TGTGCCAGCAGCTGGGACAGGGCCACTGAAGCTTTCTTT. It specifies CASSWDRATEAFF. Combining the CDR3 with reference TRBV5-5 and TRBJ1-1 gives the whole variable domain DAGVTQSPTHLIKTRGQQVTLRCSPISGHKSVSWYQQVLGQGPQFIFQYYEKEERGRGNFPDRFSARQFPNYSSELNVNALLLGDSALYLCASSWDRATEAFFGQGTRLTVV.

CDR3 nucleotides: TGTGCCAGCAGCCCTATCGGGTCGGTTTGGGGCACAGATACGCAGTATTTT. Protein: CASSPIGSVWGTDTQYF. The chain carries TRBV14 and TRBJ2-3; no clear D gene. V was shortened by 4 bases and J by 1 base, with 18 bases between the two germline ends. The V gene's germline CDR1 is SGHDN and CDR2 FVKESK. This CDR3 has 17 residues.

This clone showed up just a few times. The chain has TRBV7-2 and TRBJ1-1; D uncertain. Germline V gene lookup returns CDR1 SGHTA and CDR2 FQGNSA. CDR3 size: 13 residues. V lost 3 bases and J 5 bases, leaving 10 bases between the germline ends. The CDR3 region has the DNA TGTGCCAGCAGCTTCTTAAGGGAGACTGAAGCTTTCTTT. Its protein is CASSFLRETEAFF.

About this clone: Other DNA sequences in the sample encode the same CDR3. The chain has TRBV5-1 and TRBJ2-5; a possible D gene is TRBD1 (6 bases). The CDR3 spans 11 residues. V lost 4 bases and J 5 bases, leaving 6 bases between the germline ends. The germline gives CDR1 SGHRS, CDR2 YFSETQ. CDR3: CASSQGETQYF. CDR3 DNA: TGCGCCAGCAGCCAGGGGGAGACCCAGTACTTC.

The J gene is TRBJ2-7, the V gene TRBV27, with 7 bases fitting TRBD2. The ends lost 5 bases at V and 4 bases at J; junction bases unmatched: 11. Germline CDR1 MNHEY, CDR2 SMNVEV (reference sequence). The CDR3 runs to 15 residues. In DNA form, the CDR3 reads TGTGCCAGCAGTAGAATAGCCCACGGGGGGTACGAGCAGTACTTC. Protein sequence: CASSRIAHGGYEQYF.

The J gene is TRBJ1-4, the V gene TRBV5-5; unclear D gene. Germline loops: CDR1 SGHKS, CDR2 YYEKEE (reference sequence). This CDR3 has 14 residues. The ends were cut back, 1 base at V and 2 bases at J, with 6 bases in the middle. CDR3 sequence: CASSLTVTNEKLFF. Here the CDR3 DNA reads TGTGCCAGCAGCTTGACAGTCACTAATGAAAAACTGTTTTTT.

Concerning this clone: Additional DNA sequences in this sample encode the identical CDR3. The rearrangement joins TRBV4-3 to TRBJ1-2; D is uncertain. The CDR3 sequence is 14 residues long. The V gene lost 0 bases and the J gene lost 2 bases, with 7 bases spanning the gap. CDR1 is LGHNA, CDR2 YSLEER, per germline. The CDR3 loop reads CASSQDRLNYGYTF. The DNA of the CDR3 is TGCGCCAGCAGCCAAGATCGCCTAAACTATGGCTACACCTTC.